What follows describes a single TCR beta chain. Its target is not known. These data originate in a study of T cell responses to AZD1222 COVID-19 vaccine. Using immunoSEQ multiplex PCR, the repertoire was profiled, and TCRdb retains in-frame clones only, with some absent. The table lists 95,000 to 150,000 clones, roughly nine tenths of them singletons. Study findings and constraints: Repertoires were obtained only post-peak T cell response.

This clonotype originated in an adult in good health. This specimen was peripheral blood, taken on day 0 of AZD1222 vaccination.

CDR3 coding DNA: TGTGCCAGCAGCCGCCTCGGATCGGCCGGAAACACCATATATTTT. It yields the protein CASSRLGSAGNTIYF. This chain uses TRBV3-1 (or the pseudogene TRBV3-2) with TRBJ1-3; D gene uncertain. CDR1 LGHDT and CDR2 YNNKEL come from the germline V gene (reference sequence). V lost 4 bases and J lost 4, with 14 bases in between. The CDR3 length is 15 residues.